This is a list of T cell receptor beta chains from one sample in a study of cytomegalovirus exposure and HLA in healthy donors. Assay: immunoSEQ multiplex PCR; the TCRdb copy retains only in-frame clones and omits some. The data contain 120,000 or so clones, under 80% of them singletons. Material: PBMCs. These TCRs come from a man in his forties or fifties in good health and CMV-seropositive. Each CDR3 is given with its conserved first and last residue. The D gene is left open where the match is weak. Only some rows state a clone size, as once, few, many or a class for expanded clones.

D gene	V gene	J gene	clone size	CDR3 DNA	CDR3 protein
-	TRBV2	TRBJ2-7	-	TGTGCCAGCAGCCCCCCATCTCTCGAGCAGTACTTC	CASSPPSLEQYF
TRBD1	TRBV19	TRBJ2-5	-	TGTGCCAGTAGTTCCACAGGGGCAGGAGAGACCCAGTACTTC	CASSSTGAGETQYF
-	TRBV28	TRBJ1-5	once	TGTGCCAGCAGTGGAGATTATAGCAATCAGCCCCAGCATTTT	CASSGDYSNQPQHF
-	TRBV27	TRBJ1-1	-	TGTGCCAGCAGTTTGGCGGGGGCGGCTGAAGCTTTCTTT	CASSLAGAAEAFF
-	TRBV19	TRBJ2-3	-	TGTGCCAGTAGTTGGACTATCACAGATACGCAGTATTTT	CASSWTITDTQYF
-	TRBV4-1	TRBJ2-5	-	TGCGCCAGCAGCCAAGTTTCGCGCAGCTTTGGGCCAGGAGAGACCCAGTACTTC	CASSQVSRSFGPGETQYF
-	TRBV14	TRBJ1-2	once	TGTGCCAGCAGCCACAGGGGAATGGGAGGCTACACCTTC	CASSHRGMGGYTF
-	TRBV11-3	TRBJ2-7	-	TGTGCCAGCAGCCCCGGGGGATCGGGCTCAGCCTACGAGCAGTACTTC	CASSPGGSGSAYEQYF
TRBD2	TRBV5-6	TRBJ2-7	-	TGTGCCAGCAGCTTGGTCCTGACTAGCGGTGCCTACGAGCAGTACTTC	CASSLVLTSGAYEQYF
-	TRBV11-2	TRBJ1-1	-	TGTGCCAGCAGCATCAACAGGGCCCTGGACACTGAAGCTTTCTTT	CASSINRALDTEAFF
-	TRBV19	TRBJ2-1	-	TGTGCCAGTAGTATAGGTGCAGGGGAGTATGATGAGCAGTTCTTC	CASSIGAGEYDEQFF
-	TRBV19	TRBJ2-4	-	TGTGCCAGTAGGACCCACGGAGGGGCCAAAAACATTCAGTACTTC	CASRTHGGAKNIQYF
-	TRBV25-1	TRBJ2-3	-	TGTGCCAGCCATTATACTAGTGCCGATACGCAGTATTTT	CASHYTSADTQYF
-	TRBV30	TRBJ2-4	once	TGTGCCTGCTCTAGCGAGGACAAAAACATTCAGTACTTC	CACSSEDKNIQYF
-	TRBV6-1	TRBJ2-1	-	TGTGCCAGCAAAACGGGTCTCGAGCAGTTCTTC	CASKTGLEQFF
-	TRBV27	TRBJ1-5	-	TGTGCCAGCAGTTCTAACCCACAGGGAGTTGAAAGCAATCAGCCCCAGCATTTT	CASSSNPQGVESNQPQHF